The source of this T cell receptor beta chain is a study of CD8+ T cells in alopecia areata. This clone came up many times. V was pared by 4 bases and J by 5 bases, with 3 bases between. Germline assignment: CDR1 WSHSY and CDR2 SAAADI. The CDR3 consists of 11 residues. Isolated RNA was reverse transcribed into cDNA used as the sequencing template. The repertoire was sequenced with immunoSEQ multiplex PCR; TCRdb's copy has only in-frame clones and lacks some. Of 200,000 to 250,000 clones detected, 50% to 70% appear once; the ten largest clones hold approximately 0.44%. This specimen consisted of CD4+ T cells sorted from blood, obtained at week 0. The J gene is TRBJ2-1, the V gene TRBV10-2; D gene unclear. The TCR sequence derives from a human donor with alopecia areata. This CDR3 reads CASSGDNEQFF. The CDR3 DNA is TGCGCCAGCAGTGGAGACAATGAGCAGTTCTTC.